This TCR beta chain was found in a study of long-term antiretroviral therapy in people with HIV. Broader study findings: HIV repertoires had narrower CDR3 length ranges than controls. An increase in diversity followed ART, yet levels stayed below transplant donor controls. Pre-ART clonal expansion yielded clones that dominated the repertoire at all time points. Blood specimens, gathered between 2004 and 2017, were possibly obtained under older ART regimens.

Comment on this clone: Its target is unknown.

Assay version v3.0 of immunoSEQ was used, and it was run at survey level. The assay was immunoSEQ multiplex PCR, and TCRdb's table has in-frame clones only and misses some. The data show some 27,000 clones, over 65% seen once. J gave up 4 bases and V 3 bases, and 4 bases lay outside the gene matches. Germline V gives CDR1 LNHDA, CDR2 SQIVND (reference sequence). This CDR3 region has 15 residues. The receptor comes from a middle-aged man with HIV. The sequencing used unsorted PBMCs, collected less than 5 years after starting antiretroviral therapy. The chain combines TRBV19 with TRBJ1-5, with 9 bases aligning to TRBD1. The CDR3 sequence: CASSMWGTGNQPQHF. CDR3 bases: TGTGCCAGTAGTATGTGGGGGACAGGGAATCAGCCCCAGCATTTT. Using reference TRBV19 and TRBJ1-5 for the parts outside the CDR3, the full variable domain is DGGITQSPKYLFRKEGQNVTLSCEQNLNHDAMYWYRQDPGQGLRLIYYSQIVNDFQKGDIAEGYSVSREKKESFPLTVTSAQKNPTAFYLCASSMWGTGNQPQHFGDGTRLSIL.